A selection of T cell receptor beta chains follows, all from one sample in a study of T cell clusters in autoimmune cytopenias. TCRdb reprocessed the multiplex PCR reads; each CDR3 protein has one entry and no DNA is given. This sample contains approximately 10,000 distinct CDR3 sequences. The material sequenced was peripheral blood. Receptors originate from a human donor with an autoimmune cytopenia or autoimmune hepatitis (not recorded which). Each CDR3 is given with its conserved first and last residue. Fields, in order: V gene, clone size, J gene, CDR3 protein. Size is omitted from some rows. Given values are once, few, many or a class for expanded clones.

TRBV18,-,TRBJ2-7,CASSWESAGPYEQYF
TRBV6-1,-,TRBJ1-5,CASCRGQPSNQPQHF
TRBV6-1,medium-sized,TRBJ2-7,CASSERWTGVHEQYF
TRBV10-3,-,TRBJ2-3,CAISVTSGSTDTQYF
TRBV30,-,TRBJ2-4,CALKSTKNIQYF
TRBV11-2,-,TRBJ2-3,CASASWGDTQYF
TRBV12-3/TRBV12-4,-,TRBJ1-5,CASSFTSNQPQHF
TRBV27,-,TRBJ1-4,CASSLRVWGQGDEKLFF
TRBV27,medium-sized,TRBJ2-1,CASRGGTSEYNEQFF
TRBV10-1,-,TRBJ2-1,CASSESTFGGQGNEQFF
TRBV27,medium-sized,TRBJ2-3,CASSLIRDLVDTQYF
TRBV27,medium-sized,TRBJ1-1,CASSLNSMNTEAFF
TRBV28,-,TRBJ2-7,CASSLDPGDDEQYF
TRBV7-9,-,TRBJ1-1,CASSLEAGPGEAFF
TRBV27,-,TRBJ2-5,CASSLSPRQEQETQYF
TRBV12-3/TRBV12-4,-,TRBJ1-2,CASSLVDRNYGYTF
TRBV6-5,-,TRBJ1-5,CASIGHRNQPQHF
TRBV6-5,-,TRBJ2-3,CASSYSSWVTSTDTQYF
TRBV30,-,TRBJ2-5,CAWRSTRDRETQYF
TRBV6-5,-,TRBJ2-7,CASSSPNGEQYF
TRBV11-3,-,TRBJ2-2,CASSLKDTGELFF
TRBV6-5,medium-sized,TRBJ2-1,CASSYSPLAGVYNEQFF
TRBV10-3,medium-sized,TRBJ2-7,CASSPTQGAGYF
TRBV12-3/TRBV12-4,-,TRBJ1-1,CASSFQGEYTEAFF
TRBV27,-,TRBJ2-7,CASSRGAGIAYEQYF
TRBV19,-,TRBJ2-2,CASSIGLAGYQITGELFF
TRBV18,medium-sized,TRBJ1-5,CASSTYGGNQPQHF